Below are 21 T cell receptor beta chains sequenced from a single sample in a study of post-analysis software for immune sequencing data. Regarding the study as a whole: With TRBV5-6, TRBV5-1 and TRBV20-1 included, about 5 TRBV segments were more frequent in patients than in controls.

Their antigens are not known. TCR beta cDNA libraries included unique molecular identifiers. One entry per CDR3 protein, called by TCRdb with MiXCR from the PCR reads. The sample records about 430,000 distinct CDR3 sequences, approximately 37% being singletons. The material sequenced was blood. The receptors were gathered from a girl aged 2 to 10 with multiple sclerosis.

The table lists this clonotype with a few counts. V gene TRBV20-1 combines with J gene TRBJ2-1, with TRBD2 matching over 7 bases. Trimming took 6 bases from V and 0 from J; bases not matched to a gene: 8. Germline V CDR1 and CDR2: DFQATT, SNEGSKA (reference sequence). The CDR3 spans 15 residues. This chain's CDR3 is CSAQAGGSSYNEQFF. As DNA, the CDR3 is TGCAGTGCCCAGGCAGGCGGGAGCTCCTACAATGAGCAGTTCTTC.

V usage is TRBV28 and J usage is TRBJ2-5; D not certain. The CDR3 has 13 residues. Germline CDR1 MDHEN, CDR2 SYDVKM. V was trimmed by 6 bases and J by 1 base, leaving 9 bases between them. CDR3 in DNA: TGTGCCAGCAGCCAAGGTACCCAAGAGACCCAGTACTTC. This encodes CASSQGTQETQYF.

This chain connects TRBV24-1 to TRBJ2-7, with 9 bases lining up with TRBD1. CDR3 size: 18 residues. The J segment lost 7 bases and the V segment lost 7 bases, leaving 22 bases of the junction unmatched. Germline V lookup: CDR1 KGHDR, CDR2 SFDVKD. CDR3 sequence reads: CATSDGQGIPSSYNEQYF. CDR3 sequence (DNA): TGTGCCACCAGCGACGGACAGGGGATACCAAGCTCCTACAATGAGCAGTACTTC.

This clonotype was seen only a few times. This chain links TRBV20-1 with TRBJ1-5, with 7 nucleotides matching TRBD1. CDR1 and CDR2 (germline): DFQATT, SNEGSKA (reference sequence). V dropped 5 bases and J dropped 3; count of bases not matched to a gene: 4. The CDR3 loop spans 13 amino acids. This CDR3 is CSAGTVNNQPQHF. The CDR3 DNA is TGCAGTGCTGGGACAGTAAACAATCAGCCCCAGCATTTT.

The chain links TRBV12-3 or TRBV12-4 to TRBJ1-2; the D is unclear. This CDR3 is built from 14 residues. The germline V and J ends were trimmed by 3 bases and 6 bases, with 14 bases remaining between them. The CDR3 sequence is CASSFYSGGHGYTF. Here the CDR3 DNA reads TGTGCCAGCAGTTTTTATAGTGGCGGGCATGGCTACACCTTC.

This sequence joins TRBV5-1 and TRBJ1-5; 8 bases line up with TRBD1. The CDR3 consists of 15 residues. Germline V lookup: CDR1 SGHRS, CDR2 YFSETQ. V trimming: 1 base; J trimming: 6 bases; junction bases outside the gene matches: 6. CDR3: CASSLTTGEGQPQHF. The CDR3 region has the DNA TGCGCCAGCAGCTTGACGACAGGGGAAGGTCAGCCCCAGCATTTT.

This chain joins TRBV20-1 and TRBJ2-1, with no clear D. The germline CDR1 and CDR2 sequences are DFQATT and SNEGSKA (reference sequence). The CDR3 runs to 13 residues. V was pared by 5 bases and J by 4 bases, with 12 bases between. CDR3 DNA sequence: TGCAGTGCTGAGCGACTTGATTACAATGAGCAGTTCTTC. It translates to CSAERLDYNEQFF.

V usage is TRBV27 and J usage is TRBJ2-1; 14 positions match TRBD2. The V gene's germline CDR1 is MNHEY and CDR2 SMNVEV (reference sequence). The CDR3 sequence is 13 residues long. With V trimmed by 8 bases and J by 8 bases, 2 bases remained unmatched. The CDR3 DNA sequence: TGTGCCAGCGGGACTAGCGGGAGTCATGAGCAGTTCTTC. Encoded protein: CASGTSGSHEQFF.

To note about this clonotype: A read error may account for a junction end that differs from germline. The CDR3 loop is CVSSPRSIAYEQYF. CDR3 nucleotides: TGTGTCAGCAGCCCCCGGAGTATAGCCTACGAGCAGTACTTC. This chain uses TRBV7-2 with TRBJ2-7; no clear D. The CDR3 extends over 14 amino acids. Germline-derived CDR1 and CDR2 are SGHTA and FQGNSA.

This clonotype has a handful of counts. CDR3 bases: TGTGCCAGCAGACAAACCGAAGGGACAAGGCAGTACTTC. Protein product: CASRQTEGTRQYF. J is TRBJ2-5 and V is TRBV6-5; D perhaps matches TRBD1 (6 bases). Germline loops: CDR1 MNHEY, CDR2 SVGAGI. This CDR3 comprises 13 residues. Trimming shortened V by 6 bases and J by 11 bases, and 19 bases separated the two germline ends.

This sequence joins TRBV15 and TRBJ2-1, with TRBD2 as a possible D gene (6 bases). The CDR3 runs to 13 residues. Germline values: CDR1 LNHNV, CDR2 YYDKDF (reference sequence). The V and J ends lost 5 bases and 2 bases respectively, with 7 bases between them. DNA for the CDR3: TGTGCCACCAGCGGGAGGACCTACAATGAGCAGTTCTTC. Translated, it gives CATSGRTYNEQFF.

In this sample, this clonotype turned up once. V gene TRBV20-1 combines with J gene TRBJ1-5; possibly TRBD1 for D (5 bases). The CDR3 totals 15 residues. From germline, CDR1 is DFQATT and CDR2 SNEGSKA (reference sequence). The ends were cut back, 5 bases at V and 2 bases at J, with 16 bases in the middle. CDR3 in amino acids: CSALYGAVGNQPQHF. The CDR3 region has the DNA TGCAGTGCTCTATACGGGGCTGTGGGCAATCAGCCCCAGCATTTT.

This clonotype was picked up a small number of times. The chain carries TRBV7-6 and TRBJ2-6; D not certain. The germline V and J ends were trimmed by 3 bases and 0 bases, with 9 bases remaining between them. Germline lookup yields CDR1 SGHVS and CDR2 FNYEAQ. There are 16 residues in the CDR3. CDR3 residues: CASSFSASSGANVLTF. CDR3 in DNA: TGTGCCAGCAGCTTTTCCGCCAGCTCTGGGGCCAACGTCCTGACTTTC.

Written as DNA, the CDR3 is TGTGCCAGCAGTTTATTTTGGAGCAATCAGCCCCAGCATTTT. This translates into CASSLFWSNQPQHF. The V call is TRBV27, the J call TRBJ1-5; D is unresolved. Germline-derived CDR1 and CDR2 are MNHEY and SMNVEV (reference sequence). This CDR3 region has 14 residues. Trimming left V 1 base short and J 1 base short, with 5 bases between.

The CDR3 loop is CASSLSGIDYGYTF. CDR3 nucleotide sequence: TGTGCCAGCAGCTTATCAGGGATCGACTATGGCTACACCTTC. This rearrangement joins TRBV7-2 to TRBJ1-2; D may be TRBD1 (5 bases). The ends were cut back, 2 bases at V and 3 bases at J, with 10 bases in the middle. CDR3 size: 14 residues. The germline gives CDR1 SGHTA, CDR2 FQGNSA.

The chain links TRBV7-2 to TRBJ2-5; possibly TRBD1 for D (5 bases). Trimming stripped 3 bases from V and 5 bases from J, with 19 bases between. CDR1 SGHTA and CDR2 FQGNSA come from the germline V gene. The CDR3 is 16 amino acids. The CDR3 coding sequence is TGTGCCAGCAGCTTTCCGGCAGGGCAGACGATTGAGACCCAGTACTTC. Translated: CASSFPAGQTIETQYF. Drawing the rest from reference TRBV7-2 and TRBJ2-5, the complete variable domain is GAGVSQSPSNKVTEKGKDVELRCDPISGHTALYWYRQSLGQGLEFLIYFQGNSAPDKSGLPSDRFSAERTGGSVSTLTIQRTQQEDSAVYLCASSFPAGQTIETQYFGPGTRLLVL.

In its sample, this clonotype was seen once. The V call is TRBV12-3 or TRBV12-4, the J call TRBJ1-2; 7 bases line up with TRBD1. Trimming at V came to 4 bases and at J to 0 bases, leaving 5 bases not matched to a gene. This CDR3 has 15 residues. The CDR3 loop is CASSWVTGTNYGYTF. The DNA for the CDR3 is TGTGCCAGCAGTTGGGTGACAGGGACTAACTATGGCTACACCTTC.

This clonotype appeared a few times. V usage is TRBV6-6 and J usage is TRBJ2-5; D is perhaps TRBD2 (7 bases). Per the germline V gene, CDR1 is MNHNY and CDR2 is SVGAGI (reference sequence). V was pared by 6 bases and J by 3 bases, with 14 bases between. The CDR3 is made up of 14 amino acids. CDR3 loop: CASSWGGLEETQYF. DNA of the CDR3: TGTGCCAGCAGCTGGGGGGGCCTCGAAGAGACCCAGTACTTC.

This clonotype was seen a handful of times. J is TRBJ1-2 and V is TRBV7-2; no clear D gene. The V gene's germline CDR1 is SGHTA and CDR2 FQGNSA. The CDR3 has 15 residues. Trimming cost V 2 bases and J 6 bases, with 16 bases left between them. The CDR3 protein is CASSLKLSGSDGYTF. The CDR3 DNA follows: TGTGCCAGCAGCTTAAAGCTATCGGGGTCGGATGGCTACACCTTC.

In this sample, this clonotype turned up a few times. The chain links TRBV5-1 to TRBJ2-7; 8 bases map to TRBD2. V shed 1 base and J 3 bases; nucleotides not matched to a gene: 6. Germline CDR1 and CDR2: SGHRS and YFSETQ. This CDR3 has 15 amino acids. CDR3 amino acids: CASSLTSRGGYEQYF. CDR3 in DNA: TGCGCCAGCAGCTTGACTTCTCGGGGGGGCTACGAGCAGTACTTC. The variable domain in full, completed from reference TRBV5-1 and TRBJ2-7, reads KAGVTQTPRYLIKTRGQQVTLSCSPISGHRSVSWYQQTPGQGLQFLFEYFSETQRNKGNFPGRFSGRQFSNSRSEMNVSTLELGDSALYLCASSLTSRGGYEQYFGPGTRLTVT.

This chain joins TRBV7-9 and TRBJ2-3; D unclear. This CDR3 contains 12 residues. Germline CDR1 and CDR2: SEHNR and FQNEAQ (reference sequence). Trimming took 6 bases from V and 6 from J, leaving 10 bases between them. CDR3 residues: CASREITDTQYF. The CDR3 DNA reads as TGTGCCAGCAGAGAAATCACGGATACGCAGTATTTT.